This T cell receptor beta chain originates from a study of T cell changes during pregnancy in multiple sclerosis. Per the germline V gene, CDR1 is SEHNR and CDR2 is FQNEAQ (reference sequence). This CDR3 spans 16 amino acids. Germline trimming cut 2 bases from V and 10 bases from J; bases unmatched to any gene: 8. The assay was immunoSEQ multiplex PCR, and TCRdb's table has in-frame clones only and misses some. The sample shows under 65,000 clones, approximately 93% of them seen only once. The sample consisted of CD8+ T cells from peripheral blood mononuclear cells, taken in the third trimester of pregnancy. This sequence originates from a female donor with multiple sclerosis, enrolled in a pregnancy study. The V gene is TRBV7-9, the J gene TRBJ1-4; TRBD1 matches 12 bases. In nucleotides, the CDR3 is TGTGCCAGCAGCTTACTGGGACAGGGGGCTACTGGAAAACTGTTTTTT. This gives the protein CASSLLGQGATGKLFF.